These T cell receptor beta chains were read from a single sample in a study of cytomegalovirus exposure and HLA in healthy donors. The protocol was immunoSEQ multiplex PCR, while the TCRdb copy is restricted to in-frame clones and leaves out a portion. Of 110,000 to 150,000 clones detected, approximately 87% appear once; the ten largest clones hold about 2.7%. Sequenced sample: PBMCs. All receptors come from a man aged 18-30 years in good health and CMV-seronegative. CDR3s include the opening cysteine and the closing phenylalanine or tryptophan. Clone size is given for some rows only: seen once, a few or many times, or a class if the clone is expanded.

CDR3 protein: CASSDFGTGANTIYF
V gene: TRBV25-1
clone size: NA
CDR3 length: 15

CDR3 protein: CASSDASSGGVNYEQYF
V gene: TRBV11-2
clone size: NA
CDR3 length: 17

CDR3 protein: CATDAGTDTQYF
V gene: TRBV19
clone size: NA
CDR3 length: 12

CDR3 protein: CASSPRAAEAYGYTF
V gene: TRBV5-4
clone size: NA
CDR3 length: 15

CDR3 protein: CASSKRTGTYNEQFF
V gene: TRBV10-1
clone size: few
CDR3 length: 15

CDR3 protein: CASSQDRVYEQYF
V gene: TRBV2
clone size: NA
CDR3 length: 13

CDR3 protein: CSVEELAGEQFF
V gene: TRBV29-1
clone size: few
CDR3 length: 12

CDR3 protein: CASSATHRGFSSYGYTF
V gene: TRBV19
clone size: NA
CDR3 length: 17

CDR3 protein: CASRETYRAPMNTEAFF
V gene: TRBV5-1
clone size: NA
CDR3 length: 17

CDR3 protein: CASSLARGRGYTF
V gene: TRBV11-1
clone size: NA
CDR3 length: 13

CDR3 protein: CASSFGGWELTEAFF
V gene: TRBV7-9
clone size: few
CDR3 length: 15

CDR3 protein: CSAGGVFAFF
V gene: TRBV20-1
clone size: NA
CDR3 length: 10

CDR3 protein: CASSQAMTGSWAYEQYF
V gene: TRBV4-1
clone size: NA
CDR3 length: 17

CDR3 protein: CAATGGNTEAFF
V gene: TRBV30
clone size: NA
CDR3 length: 12

CDR3 protein: CASSSSLQGYYNSPLHF
V gene: TRBV4-2
clone size: NA
CDR3 length: 17

CDR3 protein: CASSATSGRTDTQYF
V gene: TRBV9
clone size: once
CDR3 length: 15

CDR3 protein: CASTGEGVGANVLTF
V gene: TRBV2
clone size: few
CDR3 length: 15

CDR3 protein: CASSYTEREGYEQYF
V gene: TRBV28
clone size: NA
CDR3 length: 15

CDR3 protein: CASSPRSNRVSSGNTIYF
V gene: TRBV18
clone size: once
CDR3 length: 18

CDR3 protein: CASSDWQGPGSYNEQFF
V gene: TRBV2
clone size: NA
CDR3 length: 17

CDR3 protein: CASSEDLGRGTEAFF
V gene: TRBV6-1
clone size: once
CDR3 length: 15

CDR3 protein: CASSLGQNVDTQYF
V gene: TRBV5-1
clone size: NA
CDR3 length: 14

CDR3 protein: CASSYPLMGDNEQFF
V gene: TRBV6-6
clone size: NA
CDR3 length: 15

CDR3 protein: CASSLSRLNTEAFF
V gene: TRBV11-2
clone size: NA
CDR3 length: 14

CDR3 protein: CASSLTVAGLTDTQYF
V gene: TRBV5-8
clone size: NA
CDR3 length: 16

CDR3 protein: CASGLVGGRQFF
V gene: TRBV2
clone size: many
CDR3 length: 12

CDR3 protein: CASGLGLLAGLETQYF
V gene: TRBV12-5
clone size: once
CDR3 length: 16

CDR3 protein: CATSRDPGGHQPQHF
V gene: TRBV15
clone size: NA
CDR3 length: 15

CDR3 protein: CASSSPWTPGPPGAEQYF
V gene: TRBV25-1
clone size: NA
CDR3 length: 18

CDR3 protein: CASSQLGQNNYGYTF
V gene: TRBV16
clone size: NA
CDR3 length: 15

CDR3 protein: CASSPDRGIYGYTF
V gene: TRBV28
clone size: NA
CDR3 length: 14

CDR3 protein: CATSRDNSGANVLTF
V gene: TRBV15
clone size: few
CDR3 length: 15

CDR3 protein: CASSPSDGGGASTIYF
V gene: TRBV7-9
clone size: many
CDR3 length: 16

CDR3 protein: CASQGRGVGYTF
V gene: TRBV5-4
clone size: NA
CDR3 length: 12

CDR3 protein: CASSFIGTGAGEQYF
V gene: TRBV7-2
clone size: NA
CDR3 length: 15

CDR3 protein: CASSLYQGREKLFF
V gene: TRBV5-1
clone size: once
CDR3 length: 14

CDR3 protein: CASSLSPPNSPLHF
V gene: TRBV27
clone size: NA
CDR3 length: 14

CDR3 protein: CAWSVKRQSTDTQYF
V gene: TRBV30
clone size: NA
CDR3 length: 15

CDR3 protein: CASSAGASPLHF
V gene: TRBV5-6
clone size: NA
CDR3 length: 12

CDR3 protein: CASSSSGSSDEQFF
V gene: TRBV9
clone size: NA
CDR3 length: 14

CDR3 protein: CASSYSGTNTYGYTF
V gene: TRBV5-1
clone size: NA
CDR3 length: 15

CDR3 protein: CASSPLDSGNTIYF
V gene: TRBV18
clone size: NA
CDR3 length: 14

CDR3 protein: CASSLLGRVANQPQHF
V gene: TRBV28
clone size: NA
CDR3 length: 16

CDR3 protein: CTSSQDGLSYNEQFF
V gene: TRBV1
clone size: once
CDR3 length: 15

CDR3 protein: CASSQTYRERRDSYEQYF
V gene: TRBV4-1
clone size: NA
CDR3 length: 18

CDR3 protein: CASSPGQVGNQPQHF
V gene: TRBV18
clone size: NA
CDR3 length: 15

CDR3 protein: CASSTTGGPYYEQYF
V gene: TRBV28
clone size: once
CDR3 length: 15

CDR3 protein: CASRSGTDEQYF
V gene: TRBV10-2
clone size: few
CDR3 length: 12

CDR3 protein: CASRLRDRVDTEAFF
V gene: TRBV7-6
clone size: NA
CDR3 length: 15

CDR3 protein: CASSPQTPTSGKGGNEQYF
V gene: TRBV11-2
clone size: NA
CDR3 length: 19

CDR3 protein: CASSSGQGIPNQPQHF
V gene: TRBV27
clone size: NA
CDR3 length: 16

CDR3 protein: CASSATGLGETQYF
V gene: TRBV5-1
clone size: NA
CDR3 length: 14

CDR3 protein: CASSELGAQHF
V gene: TRBV6-1
clone size: NA
CDR3 length: 11

CDR3 protein: CATSRDVGQGYQPQHF
V gene: TRBV15
clone size: NA
CDR3 length: 16

CDR3 protein: CASSLAAAGADYEQYF
V gene: TRBV5-4
clone size: NA
CDR3 length: 16

CDR3 protein: CASSSTGTDTQYF
V gene: TRBV5-4
clone size: few
CDR3 length: 13

CDR3 protein: CASSLYWTGNGNQPQHF
V gene: TRBV27
clone size: NA
CDR3 length: 17

CDR3 protein: CASSLLANNYGYTF
V gene: TRBV5-6
clone size: NA
CDR3 length: 14